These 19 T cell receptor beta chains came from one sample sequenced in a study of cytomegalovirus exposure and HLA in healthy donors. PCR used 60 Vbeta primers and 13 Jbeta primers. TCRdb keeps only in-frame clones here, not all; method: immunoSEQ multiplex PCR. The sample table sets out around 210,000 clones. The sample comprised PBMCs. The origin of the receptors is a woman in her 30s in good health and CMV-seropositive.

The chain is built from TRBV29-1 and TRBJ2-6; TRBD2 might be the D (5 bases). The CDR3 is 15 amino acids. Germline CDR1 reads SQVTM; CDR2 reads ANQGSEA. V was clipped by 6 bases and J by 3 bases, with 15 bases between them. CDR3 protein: CSVPRAGVGANVLTF. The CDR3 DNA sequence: TGCAGCGTCCCAAGGGCCGGGGTTGGGGCCAACGTCCTGACTTTC. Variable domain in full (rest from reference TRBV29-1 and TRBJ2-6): SAVISQKPSRDICQRGTSLTIQCQVDSQVTMMFWYRQQPGQSLTLIATANQGSEATYESGFVIDKFPISRPNLTFSTLTVSNMSPEDSSIYLCSVPRAGVGANVLTFGAGSRLTVL.

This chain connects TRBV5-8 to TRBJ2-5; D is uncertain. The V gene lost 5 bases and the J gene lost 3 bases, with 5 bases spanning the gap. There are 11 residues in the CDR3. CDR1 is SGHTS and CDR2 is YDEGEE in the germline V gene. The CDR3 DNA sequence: TGTGCCAGCAGGTCAGAAGAGACCCAGTACTTC. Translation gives CASRSEETQYF.

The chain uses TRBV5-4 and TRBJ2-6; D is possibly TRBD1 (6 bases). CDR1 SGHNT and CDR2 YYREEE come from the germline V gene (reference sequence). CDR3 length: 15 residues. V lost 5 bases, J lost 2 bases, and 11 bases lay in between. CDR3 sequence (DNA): TGTGCCAGCAGGGTACAGGGTGCTGGGGCCAACGTCCTGACTTTC. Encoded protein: CASRVQGAGANVLTF.

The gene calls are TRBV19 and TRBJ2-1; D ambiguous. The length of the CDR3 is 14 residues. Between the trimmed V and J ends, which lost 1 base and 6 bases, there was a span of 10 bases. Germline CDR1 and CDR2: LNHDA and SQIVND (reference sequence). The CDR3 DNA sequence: TGTGCCAGTAGTATAGTTTCGGTTAGCAATGAGCAGTTCTTC. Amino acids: CASSIVSVSNEQFF.

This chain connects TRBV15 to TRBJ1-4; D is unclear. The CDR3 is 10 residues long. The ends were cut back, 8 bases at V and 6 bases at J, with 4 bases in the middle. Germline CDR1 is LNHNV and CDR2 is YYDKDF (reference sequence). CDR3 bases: TGTGCCACCTCCGATGAAAAACTGTTTTTT. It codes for CATSDEKLFF.

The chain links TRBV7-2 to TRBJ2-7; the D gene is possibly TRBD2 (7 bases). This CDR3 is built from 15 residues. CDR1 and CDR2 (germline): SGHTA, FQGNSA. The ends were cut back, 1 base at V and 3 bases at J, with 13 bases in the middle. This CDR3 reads CASSLGGGKLYEQYF. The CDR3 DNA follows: TGTGCCAGCAGCTTAGGGGGGGGCAAGCTCTACGAGCAGTACTTC. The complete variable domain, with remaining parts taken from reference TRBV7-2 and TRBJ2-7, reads GAGVSQSPSNKVTEKGKDVELRCDPISGHTALYWYRQSLGQGLEFLIYFQGNSAPDKSGLPSDRFSAERTGGSVSTLTIQRTQQEDSAVYLCASSLGGGKLYEQYFGPGTRLTVT.

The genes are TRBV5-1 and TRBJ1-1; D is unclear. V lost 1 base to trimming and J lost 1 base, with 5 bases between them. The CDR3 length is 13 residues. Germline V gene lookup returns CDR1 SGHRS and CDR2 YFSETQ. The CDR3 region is CASSLWANTEAFF. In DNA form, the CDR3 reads TGCGCCAGCAGCTTGTGGGCGAACACTGAAGCTTTCTTT.

The CDR3 is CASTAGGPRHYEQFF. The CDR3 DNA reads as TGTGCCAGCACCGCGGGAGGGCCGCGGCACTATGAGCAGTTCTTC. The chain recombines TRBV27 with TRBJ2-1; TRBD2 matches at 9 bases. Trimming at V came to 7 bases and at J to 8 bases, leaving 12 bases not matched to a gene. The CDR3 totals 15 residues. Looked up from germline, CDR1 is MNHEY and CDR2 is SMNVEV (reference sequence).

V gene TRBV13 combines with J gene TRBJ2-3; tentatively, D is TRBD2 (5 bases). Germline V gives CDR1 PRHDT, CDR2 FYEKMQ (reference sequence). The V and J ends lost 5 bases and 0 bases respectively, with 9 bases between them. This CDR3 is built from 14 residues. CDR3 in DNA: TGTGCCAGCAGCCTCGGACTGAGCACAGATACGCAGTATTTT. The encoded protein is CASSLGLSTDTQYF.

CDR3 nucleotides: TGTGCCAGTAGTCCCCCGGGACTAGGGGGTCGTCCTGAGCAGTTCTTC. This translates into CASSPPGLGGRPEQFF. The rearrangement joins TRBV19 to TRBJ2-1; the match to TRBD2 covers 8 bases. Unmatched junction bases numbered 15, after V lost 5 bases and J lost 9 bases. The CDR3 is 16 amino acids. CDR1 LNHDA and CDR2 SQIVND come from the germline V gene (reference sequence).

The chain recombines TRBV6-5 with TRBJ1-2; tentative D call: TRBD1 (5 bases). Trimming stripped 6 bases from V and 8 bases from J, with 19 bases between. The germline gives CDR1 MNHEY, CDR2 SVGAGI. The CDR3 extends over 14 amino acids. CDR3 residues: CASRPPGEVTGYTF. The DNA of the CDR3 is TGTGCCAGCAGGCCCCCGGGGGAGGTTACGGGCTACACCTTC.

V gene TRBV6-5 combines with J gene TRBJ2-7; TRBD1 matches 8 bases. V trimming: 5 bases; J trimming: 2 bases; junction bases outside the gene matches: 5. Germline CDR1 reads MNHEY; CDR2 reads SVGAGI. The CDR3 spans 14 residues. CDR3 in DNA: TGTGCCAGCAGTCCCCGGGACAGGACCTACGAGCAGTACTTC. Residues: CASSPRDRTYEQYF.

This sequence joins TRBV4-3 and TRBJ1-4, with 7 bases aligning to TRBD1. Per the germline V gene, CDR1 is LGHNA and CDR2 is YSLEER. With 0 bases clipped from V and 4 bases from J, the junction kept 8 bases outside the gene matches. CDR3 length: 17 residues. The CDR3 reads CASSQDSWDRSNEKLFF. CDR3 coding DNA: TGCGCCAGCAGCCAAGATAGTTGGGACAGAAGTAATGAAAAACTGTTTTTT.

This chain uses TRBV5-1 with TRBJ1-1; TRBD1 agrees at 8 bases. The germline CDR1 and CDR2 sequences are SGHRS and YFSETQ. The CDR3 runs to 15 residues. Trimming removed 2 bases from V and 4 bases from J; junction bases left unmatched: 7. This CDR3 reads CASSFSGQDPTEAFF. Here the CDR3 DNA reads TGCGCCAGCAGCTTCTCGGGACAGGACCCCACTGAAGCTTTCTTT.

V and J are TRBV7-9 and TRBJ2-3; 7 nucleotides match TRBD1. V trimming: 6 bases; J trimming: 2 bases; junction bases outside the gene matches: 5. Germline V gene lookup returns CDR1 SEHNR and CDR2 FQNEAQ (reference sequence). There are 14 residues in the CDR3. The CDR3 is CASRPGTVTDTQYF. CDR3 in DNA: TGTGCCAGCAGACCCGGGACAGTCACAGATACGCAGTATTTT. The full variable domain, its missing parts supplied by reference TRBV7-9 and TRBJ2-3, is DTGVSQNPRHKITKRGQNVTFRCDPISEHNRLYWYRQTLGQGPEFLTYFQNEAQLEKSRLLSDRFSAERPKGSFSTLEIQRTEQGDSAMYLCASRPGTVTDTQYFGPGTRLTVL.

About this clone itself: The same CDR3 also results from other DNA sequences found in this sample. CDR3 amino acids: CASSLVYSGANVLTF. CDR3 coding DNA: TGTGCCAGCAGTCTCGTTTATTCCGGGGCCAACGTCCTGACTTTC. The chain has TRBV27 and TRBJ2-6; D call uncertain. In germline, CDR1 is MNHEY, CDR2 SMNVEV (reference sequence). The CDR3 spans 15 residues. Trimming took off 5 bases at V and 4 bases at J, with 12 bases between the two ends. The entire variable domain, with the rest obtained from reference TRBV27 and TRBJ2-6, is as follows: EAQVTQNPRYLITVTGKKLTVTCSQNMNHEYMSWYRQDPGLGLRQIYYSMNVEVTDKGDVPEGYKVSRKEKRNFPLILESPSPNQTSLYFCASSLVYSGANVLTFGAGSRLTVL.

The CDR3 loop is CASSPGASGNYEQYF. The CDR3 region has the DNA TGTGCCAGCAGCCCAGGGGCTAGCGGGAACTACGAGCAGTACTTC. The V and J genes are TRBV7-2 and TRBJ2-7; TRBD2 aligns across 9 bases. This CDR3 has 15 residues. Germline-derived CDR1 and CDR2 are SGHTA and FQGNSA. With 5 bases clipped from V and 3 bases from J, the junction kept 8 bases outside the gene matches.

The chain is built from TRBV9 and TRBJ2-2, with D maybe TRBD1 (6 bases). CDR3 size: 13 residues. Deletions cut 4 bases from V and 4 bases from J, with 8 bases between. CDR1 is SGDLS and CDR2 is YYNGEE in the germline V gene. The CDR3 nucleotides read TGTGCCAGCAGCAAACAGGGCACCGGGGAGCTGTTTTTT. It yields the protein CASSKQGTGELFF.

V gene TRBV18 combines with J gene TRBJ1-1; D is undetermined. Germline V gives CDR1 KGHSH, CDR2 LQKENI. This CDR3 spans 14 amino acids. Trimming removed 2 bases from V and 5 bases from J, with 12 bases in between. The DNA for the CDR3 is TGTGCCAGCTCACCAGAACAGCGGGGAACTGAAGCTTTCTTT. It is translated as CASSPEQRGTEAFF.